A single TCR beta chain is shown here with its context. The data belong to a study of blood T cell repertoires in COVID-19. Germline assignment: CDR1 SGDLS and CDR2 YYNGEE. The length of the CDR3 is 14 residues. Losses at the gene ends were 2 bases for V and 4 bases for J; bases not matched to a gene: 4. Sequenced by immunoSEQ multiplex PCR; TCRdb stores in-frame clones only, minus some. The sample has about 270,000 clones, roughly 85% seen once. The clonotype comes from a human donor in a cohort sampled during active COVID-19. Sequencing was done on a sample of peripheral blood. The V call is TRBV9, the J call TRBJ1-1; 8 bases are shared with TRBD1. CDR3 amino acids: CASSVQGASTEAFF. In DNA, the CDR3 is TGTGCCAGCAGCGTCCAGGGGGCGAGCACTGAAGCTTTCTTT.